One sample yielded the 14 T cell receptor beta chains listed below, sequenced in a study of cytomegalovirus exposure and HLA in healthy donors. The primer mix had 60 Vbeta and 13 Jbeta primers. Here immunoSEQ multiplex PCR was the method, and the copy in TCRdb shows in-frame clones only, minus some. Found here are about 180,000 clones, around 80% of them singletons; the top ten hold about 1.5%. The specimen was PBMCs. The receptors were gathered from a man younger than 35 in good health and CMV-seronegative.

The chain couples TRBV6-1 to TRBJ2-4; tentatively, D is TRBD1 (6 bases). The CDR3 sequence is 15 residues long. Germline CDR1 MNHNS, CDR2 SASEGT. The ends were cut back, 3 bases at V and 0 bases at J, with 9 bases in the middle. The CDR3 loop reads CASSEAGAAKNIQYF. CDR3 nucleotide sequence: TGTGCCAGCAGTGAGGCAGGGGCAGCCAAAAACATTCAGTACTTC.

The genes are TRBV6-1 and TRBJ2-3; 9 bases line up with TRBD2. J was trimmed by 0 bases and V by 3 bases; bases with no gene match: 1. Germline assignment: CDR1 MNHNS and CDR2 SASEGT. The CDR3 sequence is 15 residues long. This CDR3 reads CASSDLAGSTDTQYF. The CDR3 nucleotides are TGTGCCAGCAGTGATCTAGCGGGGAGCACAGATACGCAGTATTTT.

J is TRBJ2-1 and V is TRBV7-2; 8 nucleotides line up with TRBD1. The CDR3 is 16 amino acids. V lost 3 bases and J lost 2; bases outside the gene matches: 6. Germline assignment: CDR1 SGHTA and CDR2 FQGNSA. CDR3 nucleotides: TGTGCCAGCAGCTTTGGGCGGACAGGGCCCTACAATGAGCAGTTCTTC. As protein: CASSFGRTGPYNEQFF.

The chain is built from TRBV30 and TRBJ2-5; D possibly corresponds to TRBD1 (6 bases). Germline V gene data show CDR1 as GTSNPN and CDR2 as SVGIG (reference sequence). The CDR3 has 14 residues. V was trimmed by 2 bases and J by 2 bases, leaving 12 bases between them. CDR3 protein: CAWSRGHSQETQYF. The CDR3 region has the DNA TGTGCCTGGAGTCGGGGACACAGTCAAGAGACCCAGTACTTC.

CDR3 coding DNA: TGTGCCAGCACCTCTTACTCGGACAGTCTCTACACCTTC. Protein product: CASTSYSDSLYTF. The chain has TRBV7-2 and TRBJ1-2, with D perhaps matching TRBD1 (6 bases). The CDR3 is 13 residues long. Germline V CDR1 and CDR2: SGHTA, FQGNSA. V was clipped by 7 bases and J by 10 bases, with 19 bases between them.

CDR3 sequence: CASSQGLAPYNEQFF. CDR3 sequence (DNA): TGTGCCAGCAGCCAAGGACTAGCGCCCTACAATGAGCAGTTCTTC. This chain links TRBV14 with TRBJ2-1; 8 bases agree with TRBD2. With 1 base clipped from V and 2 bases from J, the junction kept 1 base outside the gene matches. CDR1 and CDR2 (germline): SGHDN, FVKESK. The CDR3 sequence is 15 residues long.

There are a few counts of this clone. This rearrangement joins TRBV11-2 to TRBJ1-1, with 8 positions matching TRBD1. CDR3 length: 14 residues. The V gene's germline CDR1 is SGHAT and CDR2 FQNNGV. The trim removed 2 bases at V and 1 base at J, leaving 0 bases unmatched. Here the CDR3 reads CASSLQGANTEAFF. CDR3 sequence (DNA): TGTGCCAGCAGCTTACAGGGGGCGAACACTGAAGCTTTCTTT.

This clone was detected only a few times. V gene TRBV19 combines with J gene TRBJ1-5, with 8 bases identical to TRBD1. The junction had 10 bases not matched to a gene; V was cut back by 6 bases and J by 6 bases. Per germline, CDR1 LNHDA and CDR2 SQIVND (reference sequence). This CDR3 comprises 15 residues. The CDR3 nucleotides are TGTGCCAGTAGCTACGGACAGGGTAGGATTCAGCCCCAGCATTTT. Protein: CASSYGQGRIQPQHF.

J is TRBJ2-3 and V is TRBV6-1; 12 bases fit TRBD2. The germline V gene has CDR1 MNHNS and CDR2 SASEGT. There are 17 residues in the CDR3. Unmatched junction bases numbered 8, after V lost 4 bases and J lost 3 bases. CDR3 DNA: TGTGCCAGCAGTGCCCAGCTAGCGGGGGGGGGTACAGATACGCAGTATTTT. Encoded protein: CASSAQLAGGGTDTQYF.

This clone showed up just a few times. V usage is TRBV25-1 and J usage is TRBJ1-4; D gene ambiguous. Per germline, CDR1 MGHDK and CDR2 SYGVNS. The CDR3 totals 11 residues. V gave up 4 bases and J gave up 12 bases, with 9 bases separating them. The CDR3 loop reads CASSGARELFF. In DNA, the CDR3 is TGTGCCAGCAGTGGGGCGAGGGAACTGTTTTTT.

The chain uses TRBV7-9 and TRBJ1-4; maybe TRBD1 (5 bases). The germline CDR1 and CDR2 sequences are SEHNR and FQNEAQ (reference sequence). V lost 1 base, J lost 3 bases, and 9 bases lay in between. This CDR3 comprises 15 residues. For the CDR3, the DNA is TGTGCCAGCAGCTTAGAGGGGCTTTCTAATGAAAAACTGTTTTTT. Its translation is CASSLEGLSNEKLFF.

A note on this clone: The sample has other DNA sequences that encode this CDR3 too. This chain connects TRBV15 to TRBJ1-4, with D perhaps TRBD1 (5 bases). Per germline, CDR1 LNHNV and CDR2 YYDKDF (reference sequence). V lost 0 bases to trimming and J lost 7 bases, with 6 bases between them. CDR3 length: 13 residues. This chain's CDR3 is CATSRDQGEKLFF. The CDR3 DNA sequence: TGTGCCACCAGCAGAGATCAGGGTGAAAAACTGTTTTTT.

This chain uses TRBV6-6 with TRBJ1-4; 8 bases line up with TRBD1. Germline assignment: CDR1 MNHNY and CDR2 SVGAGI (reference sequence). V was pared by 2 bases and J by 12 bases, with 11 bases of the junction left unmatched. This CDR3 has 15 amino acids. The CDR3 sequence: CASSYGQGQVVELFF. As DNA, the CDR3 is TGTGCCAGCAGTTACGGACAGGGCCAAGTGGTGGAACTGTTTTTT.

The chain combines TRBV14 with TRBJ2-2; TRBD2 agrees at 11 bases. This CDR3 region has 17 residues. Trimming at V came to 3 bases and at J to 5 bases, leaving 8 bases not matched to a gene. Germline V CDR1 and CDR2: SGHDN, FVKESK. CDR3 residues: CASSQRGTSGGTGELFF. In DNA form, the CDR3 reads TGTGCCAGCAGCCAGAGAGGGACTAGCGGAGGGACCGGGGAGCTGTTTTTT. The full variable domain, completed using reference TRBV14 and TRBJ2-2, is EAGVTQFPSHSVIEKGQTVTLRCDPISGHDNLYWYRRVMGKEIKFLLHFVKESKQDESGMPNNRFLAERTGGTYSTLKVQPAELEDSGVYFCASSQRGTSGGTGELFFGEGSRLTVL.